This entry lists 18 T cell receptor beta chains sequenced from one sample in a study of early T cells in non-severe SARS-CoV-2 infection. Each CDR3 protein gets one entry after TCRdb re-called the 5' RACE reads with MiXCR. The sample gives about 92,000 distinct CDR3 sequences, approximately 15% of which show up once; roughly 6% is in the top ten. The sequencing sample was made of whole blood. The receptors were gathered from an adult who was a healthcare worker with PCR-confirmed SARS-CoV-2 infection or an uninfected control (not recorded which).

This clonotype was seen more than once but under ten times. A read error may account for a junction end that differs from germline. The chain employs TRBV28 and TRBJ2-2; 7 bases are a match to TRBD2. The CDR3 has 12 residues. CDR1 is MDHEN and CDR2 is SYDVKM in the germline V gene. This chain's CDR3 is CASRRLAGEPFF. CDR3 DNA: TGTGCCAGCAGACGACTAGCCGGGGAGCCGTTTTTT. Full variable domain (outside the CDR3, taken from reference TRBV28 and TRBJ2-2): DVKVTQSSRYLVKRTGEKVFLECVQDMDHENMFWYRQDPGLGLRLIYFSYDVKMKEKGDIPEGYSVSREKKERFSLILESASTNQTSMYLCASRRLAGEPFFGEGSRLTVL.

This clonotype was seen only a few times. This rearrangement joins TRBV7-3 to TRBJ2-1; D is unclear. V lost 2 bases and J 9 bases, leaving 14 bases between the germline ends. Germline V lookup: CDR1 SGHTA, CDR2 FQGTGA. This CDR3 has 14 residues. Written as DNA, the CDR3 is TGTGCCAGCAGCTTAGAAACAGAATGGAGTGAGCAGTTCTTC. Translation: CASSLETEWSEQFF.

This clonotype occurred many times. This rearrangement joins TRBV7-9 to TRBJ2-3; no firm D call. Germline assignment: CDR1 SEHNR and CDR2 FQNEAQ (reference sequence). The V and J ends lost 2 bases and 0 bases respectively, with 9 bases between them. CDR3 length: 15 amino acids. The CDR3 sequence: CASSLREGSTDTQYF. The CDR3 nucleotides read TGTGCCAGCAGCTTAAGGGAAGGGAGCACAGATACGCAGTATTTT.

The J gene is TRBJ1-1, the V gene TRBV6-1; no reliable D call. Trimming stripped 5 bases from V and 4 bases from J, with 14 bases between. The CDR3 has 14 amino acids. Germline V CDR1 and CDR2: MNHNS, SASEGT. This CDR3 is CASSLTEGSTEAFF. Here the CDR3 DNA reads TGTGCCAGCAGTTTGACCGAAGGAAGCACTGAAGCTTTCTTT.

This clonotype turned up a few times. In DNA form, the CDR3 reads TGTGCCAGCTCCCACCCCCAGGGATTAAGCTATGGCTACACCTTC. The encoded protein is CASSHPQGLSYGYTF. The chain has TRBV18 and TRBJ1-2, with a weak D call TRBD1 (5 bases). Trimming took 6 bases from V and 4 from J, leaving 18 bases between them. The CDR3 loop spans 15 amino acids. The germline gives CDR1 KGHSH, CDR2 LQKENI.

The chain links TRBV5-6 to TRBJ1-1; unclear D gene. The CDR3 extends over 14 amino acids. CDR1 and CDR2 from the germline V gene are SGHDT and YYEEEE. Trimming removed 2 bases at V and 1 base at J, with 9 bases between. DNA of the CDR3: TGTGCCAGCAGCTTTAGGCCCGCGAACACTGAAGCTTTCTTT. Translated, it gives CASSFRPANTEAFF.

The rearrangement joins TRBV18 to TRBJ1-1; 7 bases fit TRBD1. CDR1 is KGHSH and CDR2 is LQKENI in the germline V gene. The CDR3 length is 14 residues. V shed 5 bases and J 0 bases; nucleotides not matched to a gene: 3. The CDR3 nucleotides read TGTGCCAGCTCAGCGGACAGGATGAACACTGAAGCTTTCTTT. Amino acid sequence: CASSADRMNTEAFF. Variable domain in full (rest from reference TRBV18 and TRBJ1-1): NAGVMQNPRHLVRRRGQEARLRCSPMKGHSHVYWYRQLPEEGLKFMVYLQKENIIDESGMPKERFSAEFPKEGPSILRIQQVVRGDSAAYFCASSADRMNTEAFFGQGTRLTVV.

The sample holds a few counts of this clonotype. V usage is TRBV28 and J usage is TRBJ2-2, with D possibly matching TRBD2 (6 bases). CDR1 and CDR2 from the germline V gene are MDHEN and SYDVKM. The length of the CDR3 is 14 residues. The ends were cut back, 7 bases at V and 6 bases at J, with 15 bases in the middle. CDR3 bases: TGTGCCAGCACCCTTAGGGGAGGCCCCGGGGAGCTGTTTTTT. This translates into CASTLRGGPGELFF.

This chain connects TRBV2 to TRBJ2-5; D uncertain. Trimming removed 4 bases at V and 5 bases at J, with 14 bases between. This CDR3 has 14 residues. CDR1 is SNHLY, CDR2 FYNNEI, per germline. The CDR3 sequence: CASSGGLGHETQYF. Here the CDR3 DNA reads TGTGCCAGCAGTGGAGGATTAGGGCACGAGACCCAGTACTTC.

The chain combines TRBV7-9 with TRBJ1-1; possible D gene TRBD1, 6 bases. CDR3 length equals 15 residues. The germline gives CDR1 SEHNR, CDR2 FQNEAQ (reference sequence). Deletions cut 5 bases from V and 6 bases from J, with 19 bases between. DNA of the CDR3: TGTGCCAGCAGCCGCAATCCAACAGGGTTTTCTGAAGCTTTCTTT. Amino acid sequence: CASSRNPTGFSEAFF.

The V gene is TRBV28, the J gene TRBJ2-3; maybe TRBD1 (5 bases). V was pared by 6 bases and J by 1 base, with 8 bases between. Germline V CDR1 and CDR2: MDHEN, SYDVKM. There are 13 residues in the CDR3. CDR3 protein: CASREQGTDTQYF. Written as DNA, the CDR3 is TGTGCCAGCAGGGAACAGGGCACAGATACGCAGTATTTT.

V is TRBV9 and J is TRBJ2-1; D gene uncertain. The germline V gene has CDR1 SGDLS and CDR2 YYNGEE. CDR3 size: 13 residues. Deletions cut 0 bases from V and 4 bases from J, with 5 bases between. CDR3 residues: CASSVETYNEQFF. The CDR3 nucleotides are TGTGCCAGCAGCGTAGAAACTTACAATGAGCAGTTCTTC.

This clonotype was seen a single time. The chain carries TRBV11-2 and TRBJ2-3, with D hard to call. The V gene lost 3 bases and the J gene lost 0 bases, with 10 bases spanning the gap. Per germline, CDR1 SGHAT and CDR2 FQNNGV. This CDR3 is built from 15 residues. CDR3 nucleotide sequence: TGTGCCAGCAGCTTGGCTACTACTAGCACAGATACGCAGTATTTT. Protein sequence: CASSLATTSTDTQYF.

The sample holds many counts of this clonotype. The CDR3 reads CASSGMTEAFF. CDR3 DNA sequence: TGTGCCAGCAGTGGGATGACTGAAGCTTTCTTT. The chain uses TRBV27 and TRBJ1-1, with D uncertain. CDR3 length: 11 amino acids. Germline CDR1 and CDR2: MNHEY and SMNVEV (reference sequence). V lost 5 bases to trimming and J lost 5 bases, with 6 bases between them.

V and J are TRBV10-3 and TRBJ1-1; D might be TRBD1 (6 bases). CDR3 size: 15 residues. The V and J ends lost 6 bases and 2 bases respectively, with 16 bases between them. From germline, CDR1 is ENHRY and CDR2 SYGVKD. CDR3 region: CAIRPTGTPNTEAFF. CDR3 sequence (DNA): TGTGCCATCAGACCCACCGGGACACCTAACACTGAAGCTTTCTTT.

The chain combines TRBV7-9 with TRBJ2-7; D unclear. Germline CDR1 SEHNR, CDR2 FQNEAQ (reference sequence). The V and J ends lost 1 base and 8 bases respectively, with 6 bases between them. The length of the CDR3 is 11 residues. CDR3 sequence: CASSLDPQQYF. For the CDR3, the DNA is TGTGCCAGCAGCTTAGACCCCCAGCAGTACTTC. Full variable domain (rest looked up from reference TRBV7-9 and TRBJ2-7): DTGVSQNPRHKITKRGQNVTFRCDPISEHNRLYWYRQTLGQGPEFLTYFQNEAQLEKSRLLSDRFSAERPKGSFSTLEIQRTEQGDSAMYLCASSLDPQQYFGPGTRLTVT.

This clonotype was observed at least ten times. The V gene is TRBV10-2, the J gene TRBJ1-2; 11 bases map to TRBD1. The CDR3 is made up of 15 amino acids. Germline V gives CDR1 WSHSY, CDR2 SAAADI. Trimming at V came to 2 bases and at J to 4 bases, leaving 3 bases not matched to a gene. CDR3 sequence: CASSEQGQGVYGYTF. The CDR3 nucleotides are TGCGCCAGCAGTGAGCAGGGACAGGGGGTCTATGGCTACACCTTC.

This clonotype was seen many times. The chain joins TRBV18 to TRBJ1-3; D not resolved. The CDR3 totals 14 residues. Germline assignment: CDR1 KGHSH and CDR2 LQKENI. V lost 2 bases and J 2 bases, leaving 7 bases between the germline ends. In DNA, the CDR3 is TGTGCCAGCTCACCAGCGGGAGCTGGAAACACCATATATTTT. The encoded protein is CASSPAGAGNTIYF.